One and the same sample provided the 28 T cell receptor beta chains below, sequenced in a study of shared clonotypes between healthy human individuals. Using immunoSEQ multiplex PCR, the repertoire was profiled, and TCRdb retains in-frame clones only, with some absent. The table records around 480,000 clones, roughly 85% of them present only once. The sample consisted of PBMCs. Receptor source: a woman in her thirties or forties in good health. Some clones in this sample may be carry-over from other donors' samples.

The chain carries TRBV7-9 and TRBJ2-7; a weak D match, TRBD2 (5 bases). The CDR3 spans 14 residues. Trimming pared 1 base from V and 4 bases from J, leaving 11 bases between. Germline lookup yields CDR1 SEHNR and CDR2 FQNEAQ (reference sequence). CDR3 amino acids: CASSLGGSRYEQYF. As DNA, the CDR3 is TGTGCCAGCAGCTTAGGAGGGAGCAGGTACGAGCAGTACTTC. The variable domain in full, with the rest retrieved from reference TRBV7-9 and TRBJ2-7, is DTGVSQNPRHKITKRGQNVTFRCDPISEHNRLYWYRQTLGQGPEFLTYFQNEAQLEKSRLLSDRFSAERPKGSFSTLEIQRTEQGDSAMYLCASSLGGSRYEQYFGPGTRLTVT.

Many counts were recorded for this clone. This sequence joins TRBV5-1 and TRBJ2-7; 7 bases align to TRBD1. The CDR3 is 15 residues long. V was pared by 0 bases and J by 5 bases, with 8 bases of the junction left unmatched. CDR1 and CDR2 from the germline V gene are SGHRS and YFSETQ. As DNA, the CDR3 is TGCGCCAGCAGCTTGGGGATAGACAGGGCCCACGAGCAGTACTTC. This encodes CASSLGIDRAHEQYF.

This sequence joins TRBV28 and TRBJ1-4, with 7 positions matching TRBD1. This CDR3 spans 14 amino acids. V was pared by 6 bases and J by 7 bases, with 8 bases of the junction left unmatched. The germline V gene encodes CDR1 MDHEN and CDR2 SYDVKM. The CDR3 is CASSPGGQSEKLFF. In nucleotides, the CDR3 is TGTGCCAGCAGCCCCGGGGGACAGAGTGAAAAACTGTTTTTT.

V is TRBV7-9 and J is TRBJ1-2; a possible D gene is TRBD1 (5 bases). V lost 5 bases to trimming and J lost 4 bases, with 11 bases between them. Germline CDR1 reads SEHNR; CDR2 reads FQNEAQ (reference sequence). CDR3 length equals 13 residues. The CDR3 bases are TGTGCCAGCAGCGTCGGGACGGGCTATGGCTACACCTTC. This gives the protein CASSVGTGYGYTF.

As DNA, the CDR3 is TGTGCCAGCAGCCAAGATTTCCGGGGGGAGCAGTTCTTC. Translating it yields CASSQDFRGEQFF. The V gene is TRBV14, the J gene TRBJ2-1; possible D gene TRBD2, 6 bases. This CDR3 is built from 13 residues. The germline V gene encodes CDR1 SGHDN and CDR2 FVKESK. V was trimmed by 0 bases and J by 10 bases, leaving 10 bases between them.

This rearrangement joins TRBV5-1 to TRBJ2-1; the match to TRBD2 covers 7 bases. The V and J ends lost 1 base and 7 bases, in that order; junction bases with no gene match: 5. The CDR3 consists of 14 residues. In germline, CDR1 is SGHRS, CDR2 YFSETQ. Written as DNA, the CDR3 is TGCGCCAGCAGCTTGAAGCGGGAAATGAATGAGCAGTTCTTC. Amino acid sequence: CASSLKREMNEQFF.

The chain couples TRBV11-2 to TRBJ1-1; D is unresolved. The V and J ends lost 3 bases and 4 bases respectively, with 12 bases between them. Looked up from germline, CDR1 is SGHAT and CDR2 is FQNNGV. This CDR3 spans 14 amino acids. CDR3 residues: CASSFPPGVTEAFF. CDR3 DNA: TGTGCCAGCAGCTTTCCGCCGGGCGTCACTGAAGCTTTCTTT.

The chain employs TRBV19 and TRBJ2-6, with D maybe TRBD1 (6 bases). The CDR3 is 17 amino acids. With 1 base removed from V and 2 bases from J, the gap between germline ends came to 12 bases. The germline V gene encodes CDR1 LNHDA and CDR2 SQIVND (reference sequence). CDR3 loop: CASSIGAGQTGANVLTF. CDR3 in DNA: TGTGCCAGTAGTATAGGGGCCGGACAGACTGGGGCCAACGTCCTGACTTTC.

This chain uses TRBV28 with TRBJ1-5; D might be TRBD1 (6 bases). The CDR3 sequence is 13 residues long. Germline V gene sequence: CDR1 MDHEN, CDR2 SYDVKM. Trimming took off 11 bases at V and 2 bases at J, with 13 bases between the two ends. The CDR3 DNA reads TGTGCCTCCAGGGGATTAGGCAATCAGCCCCAGCATTTT. It codes for CASRGLGNQPQHF.

This chain uses TRBV29-1 with TRBJ1-3; tentatively, D is TRBD1 (5 bases). The V gene lost 2 bases and the J gene lost 5 bases, with 13 bases spanning the gap. Germline lookup yields CDR1 SQVTM and CDR2 ANQGSEA. This CDR3 contains 14 residues. The CDR3 protein is CSVEPRTNRNTIYF. In DNA, the CDR3 is TGCAGCGTTGAACCCCGGACAAACAGAAACACCATATATTTT.

About this clone itself: Since a much larger clone is just one base distant, this may be a read error. The chain uses TRBV7-9 and TRBJ2-5, with 9 bases matching TRBD2. The V gene's germline CDR1 is SEHNR and CDR2 FQNEAQ (reference sequence). CDR3 length equals 13 residues. With 7 bases clipped from V and 2 bases from J, the junction kept 2 bases outside the gene matches. CDR3 DNA sequence: TGTGCCAGCACCCTAGCGGGACAAGAGACCCAGTACTTC. Its translation: CASTLAGQETQYF.

The chain links TRBV7-3 to TRBJ2-1; weak D call: TRBD1 (8 bases). V lost 5 bases and J lost 7, with 18 bases in between. Germline V lookup: CDR1 SGHTA, CDR2 FQGTGA. The CDR3 totals 15 residues. CDR3 amino acids: CASSQGAGAGNEQFF. The CDR3 coding sequence is TGTGCCAGCAGCCAGGGGGCGGGAGCTGGTAATGAGCAGTTCTTC.

V is TRBV28 and J is TRBJ2-7, with 10 bases fitting TRBD1. CDR1 and CDR2 from the germline V gene are MDHEN and SYDVKM. The CDR3 totals 14 residues. V shed 6 bases and J 3 bases; nucleotides not matched to a gene: 5. In DNA, the CDR3 is TGTGCCAGCAGCCCGGGACAGGGGTTCTACGAGCAGTACTTC. Protein product: CASSPGQGFYEQYF.

The chain carries TRBV28 and TRBJ2-3; 13 bases map to TRBD2. The CDR3 is 19 amino acids. Per the germline V gene, CDR1 is MDHEN and CDR2 is SYDVKM. V was pared by 6 bases and J by 4 bases, with 16 bases of the junction left unmatched. In DNA form, the CDR3 reads TGTGCCAGCAGCTCACTGGGACTAGCGGGAACAGCGGGCGCAGATACGCAGTATTTT. This translates into CASSSLGLAGTAGADTQYF.

The V call is TRBV5-4, the J call TRBJ2-5; 8 bases map to TRBD1. Germline-derived CDR1 and CDR2 are SGHNT and YYREEE (reference sequence). The length of the CDR3 is 13 residues. J lost 3 bases, V lost 4 bases, and 2 bases had no gene match. The CDR3 is CASSGQGEETQYF. DNA of the CDR3: TGTGCCAGCAGCGGACAGGGAGAAGAGACCCAGTACTTC.

The chain is built from TRBV9 and TRBJ2-3; D remains ambiguous. The CDR3 is 15 residues long. CDR1 and CDR2 from the germline V gene are SGDLS and YYNGEE. Trimming stripped 0 bases from V and 2 bases from J, with 10 bases between. The CDR3 region has the DNA TGTGCCAGCAGCGTAGAAAGAATAGCCACAGATACGCAGTATTTT. Translation gives CASSVERIATDTQYF.

The rearrangement uses TRBV5-4 and TRBJ2-3; D is unresolved. The CDR3 spans 14 residues. Trimming took 0 bases from V and 2 from J, leaving 7 bases between them. Germline values: CDR1 SGHNT, CDR2 YYREEE (reference sequence). In nucleotides, the CDR3 is TGTGCCAGCAGCTTGGCCAAACACACAGATACGCAGTATTTT. Protein: CASSLAKHTDTQYF. Full variable domain (missing parts from reference TRBV5-4 and TRBJ2-3): ETGVTQSPTHLIKTRGQQVTLRCSSQSGHNTVSWYQQALGQGPQFIFQYYREEENGRGNFPPRFSGLQFPNYSSELNVNALELDDSALYLCASSLAKHTDTQYFGPGTRLTVL.

This clone was observed once. The chain links TRBV11-2 to TRBJ2-5; D remains ambiguous. The CDR3 spans 13 residues. Looked up from germline, CDR1 is SGHAT and CDR2 is FQNNGV. Trimming took 4 bases from V and 5 from J, leaving 11 bases between them. The CDR3, as DNA: TGTGCCAGCAGCTGGGGTGGGGTGGAGACCCAGTACTTC. Protein sequence: CASSWGGVETQYF.

The CDR3 coding sequence is TGTGCCAGCAGGATTACAGGGGGCGGGGAGCTGTTTTTT. Its protein is CASRITGGGELFF. The genes are TRBV6-5 and TRBJ2-2; TRBD1 agrees at 8 bases. The length of the CDR3 is 13 residues. V lost 6 bases and J lost 7; bases outside the gene matches: 4. CDR1 and CDR2 (germline): MNHEY, SVGAGI.

This clone occurred a few times. The chain combines TRBV5-6 with TRBJ2-7, with 10 bases lining up with TRBD2. With V trimmed by 4 bases and J by 2 bases, 6 bases remained unmatched. Germline-derived CDR1 and CDR2 are SGHDT and YYEEEE. The CDR3 totals 15 residues. The CDR3 protein is CASSQLSGRPYEQYF. CDR3 nucleotide sequence: TGTGCCAGCAGCCAACTTAGCGGGAGGCCCTACGAGCAGTACTTC.

V is TRBV18 and J is TRBJ1-2; possible D gene TRBD1, 5 bases. The germline gives CDR1 KGHSH, CDR2 LQKENI. The CDR3 runs 14 residues. Trimming left V 4 bases short and J 5 bases short, with 14 bases between. CDR3 nucleotides: TGTGCCAGCTCACTACCGACAGATTCTTATGGCTACACCTTC. As protein: CASSLPTDSYGYTF. The full variable domain, in which reference TRBV18 and TRBJ1-2 provide the parts outside the CDR3, is NAGVMQNPRHLVRRRGQEARLRCSPMKGHSHVYWYRQLPEEGLKFMVYLQKENIIDESGMPKERFSAEFPKEGPSILRIQQVVRGDSAAYFCASSLPTDSYGYTFGSGTRLTVV.

There are a few counts of this clone. The chain carries TRBV7-3 and TRBJ2-5; D not certain. Deletions cut 5 bases from V and 7 bases from J, with 14 bases between. Germline-derived CDR1 and CDR2 are SGHTA and FQGTGA. This CDR3 has 13 amino acids. CDR3 amino acids: CASSTVWGGTQYF. CDR3 DNA: TGTGCCAGCAGCACGGTCTGGGGTGGGACCCAGTACTTC.

The chain couples TRBV11-2 to TRBJ2-7, with 11 bases identical to TRBD1. The ends lost 4 bases at V and 3 bases at J; junction bases unmatched: 5. The CDR3 runs to 15 residues. The germline V gene encodes CDR1 SGHAT and CDR2 FQNNGV. The CDR3 spells CASSSGTGGIYEQYF. The DNA for the CDR3 is TGTGCCAGCAGCTCCGGGACAGGGGGGATCTACGAGCAGTACTTC.

Points on this clone: The germline gene is not matched at one end of the junction; a read error may be the cause. The genes are TRBV7-7 and TRBJ1-3; TRBD1 is a possible D gene (5 bases). This CDR3 contains 16 residues. Germline V CDR1 and CDR2: SSHAT, FNYEAQ (reference sequence). Here the CDR3 reads CASSLGAPSSGNTIYF. CDR3 nucleotides: TGTGCTAGCAGCTTAGGGGCACCTAGCTCTGGAAACACCATATATTTT.

The chain joins TRBV6-5 to TRBJ2-1; 13 nucleotides agree with TRBD2. Losses at the gene ends were 4 bases for V and 0 bases for J; bases not matched to a gene: 0. This CDR3 region has 16 residues. Germline V gene lookup returns CDR1 MNHEY and CDR2 SVGAGI. The CDR3 protein is CASSWTSGSSYNEQFF. CDR3 nucleotides: TGTGCCAGCAGTTGGACTAGCGGGAGCTCCTACAATGAGCAGTTCTTC.

A remark on this clone: Additional DNA sequences in this sample encode the identical CDR3. The chain employs TRBV5-1 and TRBJ2-7, with 7 nucleotides matching TRBD2. Per the germline V gene, CDR1 is SGHRS and CDR2 is YFSETQ. The CDR3 contains 15 residues. The J segment lost 1 base and the V segment lost 4 bases, leaving 8 bases of the junction unmatched. DNA for the CDR3: TGCGCCAGCAGCCCCACGGGACTACGGTCCTACGAGCAGTACTTC. Protein product: CASSPTGLRSYEQYF.

The rearrangement links TRBV28 to TRBJ2-1; 13 nucleotides match TRBD2. Unmatched junction bases numbered 4, after V lost 2 bases and J lost 15 bases. CDR3 length: 13 residues. The V gene's germline CDR1 is MDHEN and CDR2 SYDVKM. The CDR3 coding sequence is TGTGCCAGCAGTTTACGGACTAGCGGGAGAGGGTTCTTC. Translation gives CASSLRTSGRGFF.

V gene TRBV7-2 combines with J gene TRBJ2-7; tentative D call: TRBD2 (6 bases). CDR1 and CDR2 from the germline V gene are SGHTA and FQGNSA. This CDR3 has 13 residues. V dropped 1 base and J dropped 3 bases, with 7 bases sitting between them. The CDR3 here is CASSLVGGYEQYF. The CDR3 DNA reads TGTGCCAGCAGCTTAGTCGGGGGCTACGAGCAGTACTTC.